The clone carrying this T cell receptor beta chain was seen only a few times. Its antigen is unknown. The data originate from a study of a mutant IDH1 vaccine in newly diagnosed glioma. Across the study: All eight of the vaccinations patients received fell in weeks 1, 3, 5, 7, 11, 15, 19 and 23. Patients had received radiotherapy, temozolomide, or both previously, most receiving both. Whole-study results and caveats: The vaccine induced immune responses, and these occurred in around 93% of patients.

Here immunoSEQ multiplex PCR was the method, and the copy in TCRdb shows in-frame clones only, minus some. The sample includes around 31,000 clones, roughly 89% of them seen just once. Specified time point: week 11, during vaccination. Vaccination comprised doses that each held 300 ug of mutant IDH1 20-mer peptide, plus topical imiquimod. The sequenced sample was PBMCs, obtained from a glioma patient whose treatment included an IDH1 peptide vaccine. The origin of this receptor is a man between 18 and 35 years old with glioma.

The CDR3 region has the DNA TGTGCCACTAGGACTAGCGGAACCTACGAGCAGTACTTC. Its translation: CATRTSGTYEQYF. J is TRBJ2-7 and V is TRBV19, with TRBD2 identical over 10 bases. The CDR3 sequence is 13 residues long. The germline CDR1 and CDR2 sequences are LNHDA and SQIVND (reference sequence). Trimming at V came to 10 bases and at J to 2 bases, leaving 5 bases not matched to a gene.